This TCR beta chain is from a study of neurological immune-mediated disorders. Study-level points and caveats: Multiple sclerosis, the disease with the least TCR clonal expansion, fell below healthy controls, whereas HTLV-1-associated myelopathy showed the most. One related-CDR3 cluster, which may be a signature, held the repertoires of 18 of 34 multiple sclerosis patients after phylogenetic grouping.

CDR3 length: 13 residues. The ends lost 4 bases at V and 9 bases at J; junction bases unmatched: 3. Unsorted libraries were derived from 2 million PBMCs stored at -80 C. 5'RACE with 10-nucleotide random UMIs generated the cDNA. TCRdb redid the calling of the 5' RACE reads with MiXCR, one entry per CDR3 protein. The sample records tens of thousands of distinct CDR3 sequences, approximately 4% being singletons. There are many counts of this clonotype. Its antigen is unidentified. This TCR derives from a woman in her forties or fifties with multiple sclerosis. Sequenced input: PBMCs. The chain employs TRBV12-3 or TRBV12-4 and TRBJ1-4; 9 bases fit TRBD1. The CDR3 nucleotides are TGTGCCAGCAGTTCCGGGACAGGGAAAAAACTGTTTTTT. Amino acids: CASSSGTGKKLFF.